Included here is one T cell receptor beta chain sequence, with context. Its antigen is undetermined. These data are taken from a study of blood T cells in healthy people across ages. Study-level points and caveats: Nothing was known about donor CMV status, and this possibly confounded expanded clonotype changes.

Germline CDR1 reads MNHEY; CDR2 reads SMNVEV (reference sequence). Trimming took off 5 bases at V and 4 bases at J, with 11 bases between the two ends. There are 13 residues in the CDR3. Primed by a sample-barcoded 5' primer and a J-beta primer mix, a second PCR proceeded for 7 to 11 cycles. Per-sample output comprised a minimum of 3 million paired-end reads containing CDR3. TCRdb fed the 5' RACE reads into MiXCR, producing one record per CDR3 protein. The sample holds 1,500,000 or so distinct CDR3 sequences, approximately 42% seen once. Sequenced material: blood. V and J are TRBV27 and TRBJ1-2; a possible D gene is TRBD1 (6 bases). This receptor was identified in a woman aged 18-29 years in good health. The CDR3 DNA is TGTGCCAGCAGTCAACAGGGCTTCTATGGCTACACCTTC. This codes for CASSQQGFYGYTF.